Listed here is a single TCR beta chain. This entry comes from a study of shared clonotypes between healthy human individuals. Using immunoSEQ multiplex PCR, the repertoire was profiled, and TCRdb retains in-frame clones only, with some absent. The profile shows some 2,100,000 clones, more than 85% of them singletons. Naive CD8 populations comprised CD45RO-negative cells positively selected for CCR7, excluding terminally differentiated effector memory CD45RA+ cells. With V trimmed by 0 bases and J by 3 bases, 6 bases remained unmatched. The CDR3 length is 18 residues. Germline V gives CDR1 LGHNA, CDR2 YSLEER.

V and J are TRBV4-3 and TRBJ2-2, with 11 bases identical to TRBD1. The specimen was naive CD8+ T cells from PBMCs. This TCR derives from a man between 18 and 35 years old in good health. Some clones in this sample may be carry-over from other donors' samples. CDR3 DNA sequence: TGCGCCAGCAGCCAAGATCTAGGACAGGGGGCCTACACCGGGGAGCTGTTTTTT. Translated: CASSQDLGQGAYTGELFF.